This TCR beta chain is from a study of sequential checkpoint blockade in melanoma. The method was immunoSEQ multiplex PCR; TCRdb's version includes in-frame clones alone and lacks a portion of them. This sample has over 8,000 clones, with less than 85% found just once. Trimming took 3 bases from V and 3 from J, leaving 11 bases between them. The CDR3 spans 15 residues. Germline-derived CDR1 and CDR2 are MNHEY and SMNVEV (reference sequence). The treatment: randomized to nivolumab then ipilimumab (arm A) or the reverse (arm B). DNA-damaging chemotherapy had not been given to any patient beforehand. This clonotype was sampled from a human donor with melanoma. This chain links TRBV27 with TRBJ1-4; possible D gene TRBD1, 5 bases. This specimen consisted of CD8+ T cells sorted from blood (inferred from file names), obtained from a patient given nivolumab and ipilimumab in sequence. The CDR3 coding sequence is TGTGCCAGCAGTTTGGGGGGTCGACCTAATGAAAAACTGTTTTTT. This encodes CASSLGGRPNEKLFF.